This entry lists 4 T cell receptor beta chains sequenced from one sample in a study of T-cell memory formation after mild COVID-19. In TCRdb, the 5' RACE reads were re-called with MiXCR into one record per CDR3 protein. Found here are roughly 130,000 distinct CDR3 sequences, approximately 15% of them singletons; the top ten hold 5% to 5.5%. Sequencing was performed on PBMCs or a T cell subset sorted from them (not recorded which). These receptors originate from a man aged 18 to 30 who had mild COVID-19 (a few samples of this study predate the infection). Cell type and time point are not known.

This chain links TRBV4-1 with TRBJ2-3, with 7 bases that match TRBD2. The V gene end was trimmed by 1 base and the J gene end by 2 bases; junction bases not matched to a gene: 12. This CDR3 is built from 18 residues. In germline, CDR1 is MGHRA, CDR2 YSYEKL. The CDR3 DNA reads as TGCGCCAGCAGCCAAGGATCCTGGGGGGGATCCCTCACAGATACGCAGTATTTT. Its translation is CASSQGSWGGSLTDTQYF.

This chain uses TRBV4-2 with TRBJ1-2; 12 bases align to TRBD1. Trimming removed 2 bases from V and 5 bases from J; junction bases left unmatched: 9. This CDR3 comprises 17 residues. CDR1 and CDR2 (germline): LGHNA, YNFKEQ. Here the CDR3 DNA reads TGTGCCAGCAGCCAACCCACCGGGACAGGGGGCTTGTATGGCTACACCTTC. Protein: CASSQPTGTGGLYGYTF.

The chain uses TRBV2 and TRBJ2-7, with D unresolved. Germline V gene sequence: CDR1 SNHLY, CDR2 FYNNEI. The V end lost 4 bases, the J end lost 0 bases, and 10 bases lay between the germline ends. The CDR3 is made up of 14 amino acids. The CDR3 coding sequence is TGTGCCAGCAGTGTAAGGGCGACCTCCTACGAGCAGTACTTC. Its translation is CASSVRATSYEQYF.

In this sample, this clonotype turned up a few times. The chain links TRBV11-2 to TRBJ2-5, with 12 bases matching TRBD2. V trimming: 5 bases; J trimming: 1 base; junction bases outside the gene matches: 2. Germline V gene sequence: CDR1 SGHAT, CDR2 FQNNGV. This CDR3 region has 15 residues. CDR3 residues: CASSRTSGVQETQYF. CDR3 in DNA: TGTGCCAGCAGCCGGACTAGCGGGGTCCAAGAGACCCAGTACTTC.